Each of the 17 T cell receptor beta chains below was sequenced from the same sample in a study of shared clonotypes between healthy human individuals. CD8 cells classed as naive were CD45RO-negative and positively selected for CCR7, excluding terminally differentiated effector memory CD45RA+ cells. Measured with immunoSEQ multiplex PCR; TCRdb has only the in-frame clones, and not every one. The sample includes about 2.1 million clones, around 93% of them seen just once. The sample was naive CD8+ T cells from PBMCs. These receptors all come from a man between 18 and 35 years old in good health. Some clones in this sample may be carry-over from other donors' samples.

This clone was counted once. V and J are TRBV30 and TRBJ1-5; D uncertain. The germline V gene has CDR1 GTSNPN and CDR2 SVGIG (reference sequence). The CDR3 has 14 residues. Trimming cost V 1 base and J 5 bases, with 12 bases left between them. This chain's CDR3 is CAWSAPDGYQPQHF. CDR3 nucleotide sequence: TGTGCCTGGAGTGCACCAGACGGATATCAGCCCCAGCATTTT.

The rearrangement links TRBV2 to TRBJ2-1; 8 nucleotides match TRBD2. This CDR3 region has 14 residues. V gave up 6 bases and J gave up 5 bases; unmatched junction bases: 6. The germline V gene has CDR1 SNHLY and CDR2 FYNNEI. The CDR3: CASSPTSVNNEQFF. CDR3 DNA sequence: TGTGCCAGCAGCCCGACTAGCGTGAACAATGAGCAGTTCTTC.

To note about this clone: Other nucleotide sequences from this sample produce the same CDR3. The chain combines TRBV6-5 with TRBJ1-1, with D uncertain. The germline V and J ends were trimmed by 2 bases and 1 base, with 5 bases remaining between them. Germline V gives CDR1 MNHEY, CDR2 SVGAGI. The CDR3 has 13 residues. The CDR3 DNA is TGTGCCAGCAGTTACAAGGAGAACACTGAAGCTTTCTTT. Translated, it gives CASSYKENTEAFF.

This clone was seen once. This chain joins TRBV7-2 and TRBJ2-5, with a possible D match to TRBD2 (6 bases). Germline-derived CDR1 and CDR2 are SGHTA and FQGNSA. The CDR3 has 14 amino acids. V was shortened by 2 bases and J by 3 bases, with 10 bases between the two germline ends. CDR3 protein: CASSLLGLKETQYF. The CDR3 DNA is TGTGCCAGCAGCTTACTGGGACTCAAAGAGACCCAGTACTTC. Full variable domain (outside the CDR3, taken from reference TRBV7-2 and TRBJ2-5): GAGVSQSPSNKVTEKGKDVELRCDPISGHTALYWYRQSLGQGLEFLIYFQGNSAPDKSGLPSDRFSAERTGGSVSTLTIQRTQQEDSAVYLCASSLLGLKETQYFGPGTRLLVL.

CDR3 amino acids: CASSNRGPSGANVLTF. The CDR3 region has the DNA TGTGCCAGCAGCAACAGGGGCCCCTCTGGGGCCAACGTCCTGACTTTC. J is TRBJ2-6 and V is TRBV9; 7 nucleotides align to TRBD1. V shed 4 bases, J shed 0 bases, and the junction held 4 bases outside the gene matches. CDR1 and CDR2 (germline): SGDLS, YYNGEE. The CDR3 has 16 amino acids.

The chain recombines TRBV19 with TRBJ2-7; TRBD1 is a possible D gene (6 bases). CDR1 is LNHDA, CDR2 SQIVND, per germline (reference sequence). V dropped 5 bases and J dropped 5 bases, with 19 bases sitting between them. This CDR3 region has 15 residues. The CDR3 region is CASSARAGAQDEQYF. The DNA of the CDR3 is TGTGCCAGTAGTGCCCGGGCAGGGGCGCAGGACGAGCAGTACTTC.

The table lists this clone with a count of one. CDR3: CASSTRSDTQYF. Written as DNA, the CDR3 is TGTGCCAGCAGCACCCGCTCAGATACGCAGTATTTT. The V and J genes are TRBV11-1 and TRBJ2-3, with D hard to call. Trimming pared 5 bases from V and 4 bases from J, leaving 7 bases between. Germline V gene data show CDR1 as SGHAT and CDR2 as FQDESV (reference sequence). The CDR3 covers 12 residues.

The chain links TRBV7-2 to TRBJ2-5; tentatively, D is TRBD1 or TRBD2 (5 bases each). Germline CDR1 reads SGHTA; CDR2 reads FQGNSA. This CDR3 spans 13 amino acids. V lost 8 bases and J 4 bases, leaving 14 bases between the germline ends. CDR3: CASRSSGGETQYF. The CDR3, as DNA: TGTGCCAGCCGTAGTAGTGGGGGAGAGACCCAGTACTTC.

The genes are TRBV4-1 and TRBJ2-7, with TRBD2 identical over 7 bases. Trimming at V came to 5 bases and at J to 4 bases, leaving 14 bases not matched to a gene. In germline, CDR1 is MGHRA, CDR2 YSYEKL. This CDR3 is built from 16 residues. The CDR3 DNA sequence: TGCGCCAGCAGCAAAAGAGTCCTAGCGGAGGATTACGAGCAGTACTTC. It is translated as CASSKRVLAEDYEQYF.

DNA for the CDR3: TGTGCCAGCAGTTCCGGGACTAGCACCTACTACGAGCAGTACTTC. Encoded protein: CASSSGTSTYYEQYF. This chain links TRBV28 with TRBJ2-7; 9 nucleotides line up with TRBD2. The CDR3 runs 15 residues. Trimming at V came to 4 bases and at J to 3 bases, leaving 7 bases not matched to a gene. Germline V gives CDR1 MDHEN, CDR2 SYDVKM.

In the case of this clone: The sample has other DNA sequences that encode this CDR3 too. This chain joins TRBV6-5 and TRBJ2-1; maybe TRBD2 (6 bases). The CDR3 covers 15 residues. V lost 0 bases to trimming and J lost 2 bases, with 8 bases between them. Germline V CDR1 and CDR2: MNHEY, SVGAGI. For the CDR3, the DNA is TGTGCCAGCAGTTACTCCGCGGGAACCTACAATGAGCAGTTCTTC. This encodes CASSYSAGTYNEQFF.

V usage is TRBV4-1 and J usage is TRBJ1-3, with 8 bases lining up with TRBD1. There are 15 residues in the CDR3. The junction had 10 bases not matched to a gene; V was cut back by 5 bases and J by 7 bases. CDR1 is MGHRA, CDR2 YSYEKL, per germline. CDR3 nucleotides: TGCGCCAGCAGCGAATCGGACAGGGTGGGGAACACCATATATTTT. Encoded protein: CASSESDRVGNTIYF.

This clone was picked up one time. The chain is built from TRBV27 and TRBJ1-5; no definite D call. Trimming shortened V by 5 bases and J by 9 bases, and 14 bases separated the two germline ends. Per the germline V gene, CDR1 is MNHEY and CDR2 is SMNVEV (reference sequence). The CDR3 has 13 amino acids. CDR3 residues: CASSPITGGPQHF. The CDR3 DNA follows: TGTGCCAGCAGTCCCATCACTGGAGGGCCCCAGCATTTT.

The chain employs TRBV9 and TRBJ2-3; D possibly corresponds to TRBD2 (6 bases). CDR3 length: 17 residues. Per germline, CDR1 SGDLS and CDR2 YYNGEE. Trimming left V 0 bases short and J 1 base short, with 15 bases between. CDR3: CASSVEGGPMGTDTQYF. CDR3 in DNA: TGTGCCAGCAGCGTAGAGGGAGGCCCGATGGGCACAGATACGCAGTATTTT.

V is TRBV28 and J is TRBJ2-3; 7 bases match TRBD2. The V and J ends lost 5 bases and 2 bases, in that order; junction bases with no gene match: 19. CDR1 and CDR2 (germline): MDHEN, SYDVKM. The CDR3 has 19 amino acids. The CDR3 protein is CASSPIPGGPVGYTDTQYF. DNA for the CDR3: TGTGCCAGCAGTCCAATCCCGGGAGGACCTGTAGGGTACACAGATACGCAGTATTTT.

A note on this clone: In the same sample, other DNA sequences code for this CDR3. The chain employs TRBV9 and TRBJ2-7, with 7 positions matching TRBD1. This CDR3 is 15 amino acids long. Germline CDR1 is SGDLS and CDR2 is YYNGEE. Trimming took 0 bases from V and 1 from J; bases not matched to a gene: 4. CDR3 in DNA: TGTGCCAGCAGCGTAGCCGGGACAGATTCCTACGAGCAGTACTTC. Translation: CASSVAGTDSYEQYF.

The chain employs TRBV9 and TRBJ2-1; TRBD2 is a possible D gene (6 bases). Between the trimmed V and J ends, which lost 0 bases and 7 bases, there was a span of 11 bases. The CDR3 extends over 14 amino acids. Germline V gene sequence: CDR1 SGDLS, CDR2 YYNGEE. CDR3 sequence: CASSVGGGANEQFF. The CDR3 coding sequence is TGTGCCAGCAGCGTAGGGGGAGGAGCGAATGAGCAGTTCTTC.